The present entry profiles one TCR beta chain with its context. The sample comes from a study of shared clonotypes between healthy human individuals. Some clones are missing from TCRdb's copy, which holds only in-frame ones; the method was immunoSEQ multiplex PCR. The sample lists roughly 1,600,000 clones, around 98.5% occurring once. With 6 bases clipped from V and 8 bases from J, the junction kept 7 bases outside the gene matches. The CDR3 contains 14 residues. Germline V gene sequence: CDR1 MDHEN, CDR2 SYDVKM. The clonotype comes from a man younger than 45 in good health. The material sequenced was naive CD4+ T cells sorted from blood. The subset is: CD45RA+ positively selected. The chain recombines TRBV28 with TRBJ1-4; 9 nucleotides align to TRBD1. CDR3 nucleotides: TGTGCCAGCAGGCAACAGGGGGCTGGGGAAAAACTGTTTTTT. Encoded protein: CASRQQGAGEKLFF.